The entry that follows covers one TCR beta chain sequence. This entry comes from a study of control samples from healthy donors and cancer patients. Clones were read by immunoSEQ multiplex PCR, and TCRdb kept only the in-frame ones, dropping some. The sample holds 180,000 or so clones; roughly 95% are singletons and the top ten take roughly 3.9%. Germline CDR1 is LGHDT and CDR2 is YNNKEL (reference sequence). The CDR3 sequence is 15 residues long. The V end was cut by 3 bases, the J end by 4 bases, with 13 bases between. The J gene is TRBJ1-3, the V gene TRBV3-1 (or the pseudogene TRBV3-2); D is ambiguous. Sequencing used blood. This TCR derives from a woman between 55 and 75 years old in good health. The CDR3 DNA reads TGTGCCAGCAGCCAGAAGTTGTCGGGGGGAAACACCATATATTTT. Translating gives CASSQKLSGGNTIYF.